Listed below are T cell receptor beta chains from one sample, sequenced in a study of shared clonotypes between healthy human individuals. Using immunoSEQ multiplex PCR, the repertoire was profiled, and TCRdb retains in-frame clones only, with some absent. Here the sample spans some 2,100,000 clones, approximately 96% being singletons. The sequenced sample consisted of naive CD4+ T cells sorted from blood. The receptors derive from a young man in good health. CDR3s include the opening cysteine and the closing phenylalanine or tryptophan. A D gene is named only where the DNA matches it firmly. The listing skips clone size in some rows; elsewhere it reads once, few, many or a size class.

size	J	V	D	CDR3	DNA
NA	TRBJ1-4	TRBV12-2	NA	CASRLDRGTGGDEKLFF	TGTGCAAGTCGCTTAGATCGCGGTACAGGGGGCGATGAAAAACTGTTTTTT
NA	TRBJ2-7	TRBV6-5	NA	CASSSLTGFYEQYF	TGTGCCAGCAGTTCCTTGACAGGTTTCTACGAGCAGTACTTC
NA	TRBJ2-1	TRBV11-2	NA	CASSLGLILDNEQFF	TGTGCCAGCAGCTTAGGCTTAATCCTTGACAATGAGCAGTTCTTC
once	TRBJ2-7	TRBV10-3	TRBD1	CAISESGPGQGAGQYF	TGTGCCATCAGTGAGTCAGGGCCGGGACAGGGGGCCGGGCAGTACTTC
NA	TRBJ2-7	TRBV6-5	NA	CASRVPGPSYEQYF	TGTGCCAGCAGGGTCCCGGGACCATCATACGAGCAGTACTTC
once	TRBJ2-5	TRBV5-1	NA	CASSEGDTAKETQYF	TGCGCCAGCAGCGAAGGGGACACTGCAAAAGAGACCCAGTACTTC
NA	TRBJ2-3	TRBV7-2	NA	CASSFVGGSITDTQYF	TGTGCCAGCAGCTTCGTTGGGGGATCTATCACAGATACGCAGTATTTT
NA	TRBJ2-2	TRBV4-2	NA	CASSLSRDTGELFF	TGTGCCAGCAGCCTTTCAAGGGACACCGGGGAGCTGTTTTTT
once	TRBJ2-7	TRBV30	TRBD1	CAWRDRVGEQYF	TGTGCCTGGAGAGACAGGGTGGGCGAGCAGTACTTC
few	TRBJ2-2	TRBV2	NA	CASSEQATGELFF	TGTGCCAGCAGTGAACAAGCTACCGGGGAGCTGTTTTTT
NA	TRBJ1-2	TRBV2	NA	CASSVLAGSGGYTF	TGTGCCAGCAGTGTATTGGCAGGATCGGGTGGCTACACCTTC
NA	TRBJ2-6	TRBV5-1	NA	CASSPIPGAGANVLTF	TGCGCCAGCAGCCCCATCCCCGGGGCTGGGGCCAACGTCCTGACTTTC
NA	TRBJ1-1	TRBV7-9	NA	CASSPSADTEAFF	TGTGCCAGCAGTCCTTCTGCGGACACTGAAGCTTTCTTT
NA	TRBJ1-2	TRBV21-1	NA	CASTKKDRAGEAYGYTF	TGTGCCAGCACCAAGAAGGACAGGGCGGGGGAGGCCTATGGCTACACCTTC
once	TRBJ2-7	TRBV7-8	TRBD1	CASSDRQGAYVEQYF	TGTGCCAGCAGCGATAGACAGGGGGCGTACGTCGAGCAGTACTTC
NA	TRBJ2-2	TRBV7-2	NA	CASTPTGGELFF	TGTGCCAGCACCCCGACCGGGGGGGAGCTGTTTTTT
NA	TRBJ1-6	TRBV5-1	TRBD1	CASSSSGQGFNSPLHF	TGCGCCAGCAGCTCAAGCGGACAGGGTTTTAATTCACCCCTCCACTTT
NA	TRBJ2-7	TRBV5-1	TRBD1	CASSLAGTVSYEQYF	TGCGCCAGCAGCTTGGCTGGGACAGTATCCTACGAGCAGTACTTC
NA	TRBJ1-5	TRBV5-4	NA	CASSFGGHYSNQPQHF	TGTGCCAGCAGCTTTGGGGGACACTATAGCAATCAGCCCCAGCATTTT
NA	TRBJ2-1	TRBV11-2	TRBD2	CASSLDLGTSDYNEQFF	TGTGCCAGCAGCTTAGATCTTGGGACTAGCGACTACAATGAGCAGTTCTTC
NA	TRBJ1-2	TRBV5-1	NA	CASSLAGEGYTF	TGCGCCAGCAGCTTGGCGGGGGAGGGCTACACCTTC
NA	TRBJ2-7	TRBV11-2	TRBD2	CASSVGLAGSYEQYF	TGTGCCAGCAGCGTGGGACTAGCGGGGAGCTACGAGCAGTACTTC
NA	TRBJ1-1	TRBV6-1	TRBD1	CATRGQGAGEAFF	TGTGCCACCAGAGGACAGGGGGCCGGTGAAGCTTTCTTT
NA	TRBJ2-5	TRBV6-4	TRBD1	CASSDERGQGIMAQYF	TGTGCCAGCAGTGACGAAAGAGGACAGGGCATTATGGCCCAGTACTTC
NA	TRBJ1-2	TRBV6-5	NA	CASSSFGQNYGYTF	TGTGCCAGCAGTTCCTTCGGACAGAACTATGGCTACACCTTC
NA	TRBJ2-1	TRBV11-2	TRBD2	CASSLTQREFYNEQFF	TGTGCCAGCAGCTTAACCCAGCGGGAGTTTTACAATGAGCAGTTCTTC
NA	TRBJ2-3	TRBV5-4	NA	CASSPGTYTDTQYF	TGTGCCAGCAGCCCGGGCACGTACACAGATACGCAGTATTTT
NA	TRBJ1-5	TRBV6-4	NA	CASSDQYSNQPQHF	TGTGCCAGCAGTGACCAGTATAGCAATCAGCCCCAGCATTTT
NA	TRBJ1-1	TRBV28	NA	CAAGITEAFF	TGTGCCGCAGGAATCACTGAAGCTTTCTTT
NA	TRBJ1-1	TRBV9	TRBD1	CASSPVRTGNTEAFF	TGTGCCAGCAGCCCCGTTAGGACAGGTAACACTGAAGCTTTCTTT
NA	TRBJ2-5	TRBV7-2	NA	CASSLAGGLGETQYF	TGTGCCAGCAGCTTAGCGGGGGGGCTTGGAGAGACCCAGTACTTC
NA	TRBJ1-1	TRBV6-5	NA	CASSQGWGRTEAFF	TGTGCCAGCAGCCAGGGGTGGGGGCGGACTGAAGCTTTCTTT
NA	TRBJ1-1	TRBV6-5	TRBD1	CASSYAGTGEAFF	TGTGCCAGCAGTTACGCAGGGACAGGGGAAGCTTTCTTT
NA	TRBJ2-3	TRBV7-2	TRBD2	CASSSGLAGDTQYF	TGTGCCAGCAGCTCGGGACTAGCCGGAGATACGCAGTATTTT
NA	TRBJ2-7	TRBV7-9	TRBD1	CASSRGQGYEQYF	TGTGCCAGCAGCAGGGGACAGGGGTACGAGCAGTACTTC
once	TRBJ2-7	TRBV6-1	NA	CASSESSYEQYF	TGTGCCAGCAGTGAATCCAGCTACGAGCAGTACTTC
NA	TRBJ2-5	TRBV4-2	TRBD2	CASSQDRTSGGAWQETQYF	TGTGCCAGCAGCCAAGATCGGACTAGCGGGGGGGCGTGGCAAGAGACCCAGTACTTC
NA	TRBJ2-7	TRBV7-9	TRBD2	CASSFSGTPYEQYF	TGTGCCAGCAGCTTTAGCGGGACCCCCTACGAGCAGTACTTC
NA	TRBJ2-3	TRBV28	NA	CASSQYAGDPDTQYF	TGTGCCAGCAGCCAATACGCAGGGGACCCAGATACGCAGTATTTT
NA	TRBJ2-3	TRBV4-3	NA	CASSPGALLSTDTQYF	TGCGCCAGCAGCCCTGGGGCCTTACTAAGCACAGATACGCAGTATTTT
NA	TRBJ2-1	TRBV14	NA	CASSQDVSGSGYNEQFF	TGTGCCAGCAGCCAAGACGTCTCAGGCTCCGGATACAATGAGCAGTTCTTC
NA	TRBJ2-1	TRBV9	TRBD1	CASSVTLGQGDLSFDEQFF	TGTGCCAGCAGCGTAACCCTAGGACAGGGGGACCTAAGTTTTGATGAGCAGTTCTTC
NA	TRBJ2-2	TRBV2	TRBD2	CASSWSGSGLGGGELFF	TGTGCCAGCAGTTGGAGCGGGAGCGGCCTCGGGGGCGGGGAGCTGTTTTTT
NA	TRBJ1-2	TRBV28	NA	CASRASGQSYGYTF	TGTGCCAGCCGCGCATCGGGACAATCCTATGGCTACACCTTC
NA	TRBJ1-3	TRBV7-2	TRBD1	CASSQGQASSGNTIYF	TGTGCCAGCAGCCAAGGACAGGCGAGCTCTGGAAACACCATATATTTT
NA	TRBJ1-2	TRBV10-3	NA	CAISVGTGGYTF	TGTGCCATCAGTGTGGGTACTGGGGGCTACACCTTC
NA	TRBJ2-7	TRBV7-2	NA	CASSLVVGAREQYF	TGTGCCAGCAGCTTAGTGGTGGGGGCTCGGGAGCAGTACTTC
NA	TRBJ2-2	TRBV2	NA	CASSVRPGNTGELFF	TGTGCCAGCAGTGTCCGCCCAGGAAACACCGGGGAGCTGTTTTTT
NA	TRBJ2-2	TRBV7-6	NA	CASSLGATGELFF	TGTGCCAGCAGCTTAGGGGCTACCGGGGAGCTGTTTTTT
NA	TRBJ2-5	TRBV4-1	NA	CASSQDGLAQETQYF	TGCGCCAGCAGCCAAGATGGGCTAGCGCAAGAGACCCAGTACTTC